The 14 T cell receptor beta chains below come from one sample, sequenced in a study of T cell responses to AZD1222 COVID-19 vaccine. Libraries were prepared by immunoSEQ multiplex PCR; TCRdb keeps only in-frame clonotypes and omits some of them. This sample has around 110,000 clones, with approximately 90% found just once. The sequencing used peripheral blood, collected on day 0 of AZD1222 vaccination. Source of these receptors: an adult in good health.

The genes are TRBV7-2 and TRBJ2-7, with no clear D. V lost 4 bases to trimming and J lost 2 bases, with 3 bases between them. Germline CDR1 reads SGHTA; CDR2 reads FQGNSA. CDR3 length equals 11 residues. The CDR3 region is CASSSAYEQYF. The DNA of the CDR3 is TGTGCCAGCAGCTCGGCCTACGAGCAGTACTTC. Using reference TRBV7-2 and TRBJ2-7 for the parts outside the CDR3, the full variable domain is GAGVSQSPSNKVTEKGKDVELRCDPISGHTALYWYRQSLGQGLEFLIYFQGNSAPDKSGLPSDRFSAERTGGSVSTLTIQRTQQEDSAVYLCASSSAYEQYFGPGTRLTVT.

This CDR3 is CASSRLTGFNNEQFF. The CDR3 nucleotides are TGTGCCAGCAGTCGCCTGACAGGATTCAACAATGAGCAGTTCTTC. The V call is TRBV6-5, the J call TRBJ2-1; possibly TRBD1 for D (6 bases). The CDR3 loop spans 15 amino acids. V was pared by 5 bases and J by 5 bases, with 16 bases between. Germline loops: CDR1 MNHEY, CDR2 SVGAGI.

The rearrangement joins TRBV6-2 or TRBV6-3 to TRBJ2-7; the match to TRBD1 covers 9 bases. V lost 6 bases, J lost 4 bases, and 22 bases stayed unmatched. Germline CDR1 is MNHEY and CDR2 is SVGEGT. The CDR3 is 19 amino acids. CDR3: CASSSPRQGVTGAVYEQYF. The CDR3 DNA sequence: TGTGCCAGCAGCTCTCCTCGACAGGGGGTAACGGGAGCGGTATACGAGCAGTACTTC.

The genes are TRBV28 and TRBJ1-2, with 8 bases fitting TRBD1. Germline CDR1 MDHEN, CDR2 SYDVKM. V was clipped by 6 bases and J by 8 bases; unmatched bases: 11. This CDR3 has 14 residues. The CDR3 here is CASSPGQVARGYTF. CDR3 nucleotides: TGTGCCAGCAGCCCGGGACAGGTTGCGCGCGGCTACACCTTC.

The chain employs TRBV15 and TRBJ1-5, with D possibly being TRBD1 (5 bases). Deletions cut 4 bases from V and 4 bases from J, with 17 bases between. This CDR3 contains 16 residues. Per the germline V gene, CDR1 is LNHNV and CDR2 is YYDKDF (reference sequence). The CDR3 bases are TGTGCCACCAGCAAAGCGATGGGGGGGAGAAATCAGCCCCAGCATTTT. It specifies CATSKAMGGRNQPQHF. Using reference TRBV15 and TRBJ1-5 for the parts outside the CDR3, the full variable domain is DAMVIQNPRYQVTQFGKPVTLSCSQTLNHNVMYWYQQKSSQAPKLLFHYYDKDFNNEADTPDNFQSRRPNTSFCFLDIRSPGLGDTAMYLCATSKAMGGRNQPQHFGDGTRLSIL.

The chain's CDR3 is CASSVGPGGTYNEQFF. The CDR3 DNA is TGTGCCAGCAGCGTAGGCCCGGGGGGGACCTACAATGAGCAGTTCTTC. The gene calls are TRBV9 and TRBJ2-1; 8 bases map to TRBD2. The germline V gene encodes CDR1 SGDLS and CDR2 YYNGEE. CDR3 length equals 16 residues. Trimming at V came to 0 bases and at J to 2 bases, leaving 4 bases not matched to a gene.

The chain recombines TRBV7-3 with TRBJ2-1; D is possibly TRBD2 (6 bases). The V end lost 4 bases, the J end lost 2 bases, and 9 bases lay between the germline ends. The germline V gene has CDR1 SGHTA and CDR2 FQGTGA. CDR3 size: 14 residues. In DNA form, the CDR3 reads TGTGCCAGCAGCTCCTGGGGGGCCTACAATGAGCAGTTCTTC. It yields the protein CASSSWGAYNEQFF.

As DNA, the CDR3 is TGTGCCAGCAGCCCGACCCCGGGACAGGGAAGGAGCTCCTACGAGCAGTACTTC. This gives the protein CASSPTPGQGRSSYEQYF. This chain links TRBV7-9 with TRBJ2-7; TRBD1 matches at 9 bases. The trim removed 5 bases at V and 0 bases at J, leaving 14 bases unmatched. Germline assignment: CDR1 SEHNR and CDR2 FQNEAQ (reference sequence). The CDR3 is 18 residues long.

V gene TRBV2 combines with J gene TRBJ1-5; tentative D call: TRBD1 (5 bases). Deletions cut 5 bases from V and 6 bases from J, with 20 bases between. The CDR3 covers 16 residues. The germline gives CDR1 SNHLY, CDR2 FYNNEI. For the CDR3, the DNA is TGTGCCAGCAGTTCAACGGGGTCAGGGTACACTCAGCCCCAGCATTTT. Translating it yields CASSSTGSGYTQPQHF. Combining the CDR3 with reference TRBV2 and TRBJ1-5 gives the whole variable domain EPEVTQTPSHQVTQMGQEVILRCVPISNHLYFYWYRQILGQKVEFLVSFYNNEISEKSEIFDDQFSVERPDGSNFTLKIRSTKLEDSAMYFCASSSTGSGYTQPQHFGDGTRLSIL.

This chain links TRBV28 with TRBJ1-1, with 8 bases fitting TRBD1. The CDR3 totals 17 residues. Trimming took 3 bases from V and 1 from J; bases not matched to a gene: 10. Germline V CDR1 and CDR2: MDHEN, SYDVKM. In nucleotides, the CDR3 is TGTGCCAGCAGTTTTTCGGACAGGGTCACAAGGAACACTGAAGCTTTCTTT. Protein product: CASSFSDRVTRNTEAFF. Combining the CDR3 with reference TRBV28 and TRBJ1-1 gives the whole variable domain DVKVTQSSRYLVKRTGEKVFLECVQDMDHENMFWYRQDPGLGLRLIYFSYDVKMKEKGDIPEGYSVSREKKERFSLILESASTNQTSMYLCASSFSDRVTRNTEAFFGQGTRLTVV.

The chain recombines TRBV28 with TRBJ1-4; no firm D call. The length of the CDR3 is 17 residues. V dropped 6 bases and J dropped 9 bases, with 26 bases sitting between them. The germline V gene encodes CDR1 MDHEN and CDR2 SYDVKM. Written as DNA, the CDR3 is TGTGCCAGCAGCCCCCTACTCTCCCGACTGGTCGAAAAAAAACTGTTTTTT. It yields the protein CASSPLLSRLVEKKLFF.

Here the CDR3 reads CASSALGGELGEQYF. The CDR3 nucleotides are TGTGCCAGCAGCGCCCTGGGCGGGGAGCTGGGCGAGCAGTACTTC. The rearrangement links TRBV6-5 to TRBJ2-7; a possible D gene is TRBD2 (6 bases). The CDR3 is 15 residues long. The germline CDR1 and CDR2 sequences are MNHEY and SVGAGI. Trimming left V 6 bases short and J 6 bases short, with 21 bases between.

DNA of the CDR3: TGTGCCAGCAGATTACAGGGAGGCTCACCCCTCCACTTT. Its protein product is CASRLQGGSPLHF. The chain carries TRBV6-5 and TRBJ1-6; D is perhaps TRBD1 (6 bases). CDR3 length: 13 residues. Germline loops: CDR1 MNHEY, CDR2 SVGAGI. V dropped 6 bases and J dropped 10 bases, with 13 bases sitting between them.

The chain has TRBV28 and TRBJ1-1, with TRBD1 as a possible D gene (5 bases). Germline V gene sequence: CDR1 MDHEN, CDR2 SYDVKM. Deletions cut 9 bases from V and 1 base from J, with 18 bases between. This CDR3 is built from 15 residues. The DNA of the CDR3 is TGTGCCAGTAGTACGGGGCTTGGAAGGAACACTGAAGCTTTCTTT. Translated, it gives CASSTGLGRNTEAFF. The whole variable domain, filled in from reference TRBV28 and TRBJ1-1, reads DVKVTQSSRYLVKRTGEKVFLECVQDMDHENMFWYRQDPGLGLRLIYFSYDVKMKEKGDIPEGYSVSREKKERFSLILESASTNQTSMYLCASSTGLGRNTEAFFGQGTRLTVV.